This T cell receptor (beta chain) was sequenced in a study of T cell repertoires in cytomegalovirus infection. Study-level information: Selection of CMV epitopes for the study included recently identified HLA-C-restricted and well-studied HLA-B-restricted ones. Public TCR beta signatures indicated both CMV infection and matching HLA type. Study-level findings and limits: Across the ex vivo response, the dominant clonotypes were HLA-C-restricted CMV-specific TCR beta clonotypes.

One entry per CDR3 protein, called by TCRdb with MiXCR from the reads. Here the sample spans 40,000 to 60,000 distinct CDR3 sequences, over 20% being singletons. A remark on this clonotype: Its antigen is undetermined.

Germline CDR1 reads SGHTA; CDR2 reads FQGNSA. V was trimmed by 5 bases and J by 9 bases, leaving 16 bases between them. This CDR3 is 13 amino acids long. The chain combines TRBV7-2 with TRBJ1-1; D perhaps matches TRBD1 (6 bases). Sequences were derived from CD8+ T cells from cultured PBMCs, sampled from culture after CMV antigen stimulation. The sequence was collected from a human donor in good health (CMV status not recorded). Some clones in this sample may be carry-over from other donors' samples. The CDR3 here is CASSQPEGGKAFF. CDR3 DNA sequence: TGTGCCAGCAGCCAGCCAGAAGGGGGGAAAGCTTTCTTT.